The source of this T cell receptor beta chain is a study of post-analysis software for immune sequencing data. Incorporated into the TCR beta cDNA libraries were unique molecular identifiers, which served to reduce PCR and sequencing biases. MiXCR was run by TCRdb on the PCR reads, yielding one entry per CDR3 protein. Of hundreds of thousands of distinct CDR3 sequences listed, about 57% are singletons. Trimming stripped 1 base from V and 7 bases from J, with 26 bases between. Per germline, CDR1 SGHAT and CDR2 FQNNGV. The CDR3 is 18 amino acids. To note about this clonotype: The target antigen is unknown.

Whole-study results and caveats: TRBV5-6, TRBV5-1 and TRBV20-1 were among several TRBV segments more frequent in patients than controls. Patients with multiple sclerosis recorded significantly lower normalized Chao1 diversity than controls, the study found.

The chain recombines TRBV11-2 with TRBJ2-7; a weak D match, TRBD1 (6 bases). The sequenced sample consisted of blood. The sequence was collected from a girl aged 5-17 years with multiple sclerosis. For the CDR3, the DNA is TGTGCCAGCAGCTTAGGGGGGCGCAGCGAAGGAGTATTTCGGGAGCAGTACTTC. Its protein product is CASSLGGRSEGVFREQYF.